This T cell receptor (beta chain) was sequenced in a study of cytomegalovirus exposure and HLA in healthy donors. General observations from the study: Earlier analysis yielded a pattern in which most TCR beta V segments were productive about 87% or about 30% of the time. Reportedly, a later analysis found an Asian-associated ancestry cluster had fewer N-insertions than the approximately 640-donor mean. Sequences of the TCR beta chain were said to predict the HLA-A and HLA-B alleles of most subjects accurately.

As concerns this clone: Its matching antigen is unknown.

Germline CDR1 and CDR2: SEHNR and FQNEAQ (reference sequence). This CDR3 spans 15 amino acids. Trimming took off 5 bases at V and 0 bases at J, with 10 bases between the two ends. Primers included in the PCR were 60 Vbeta and 13 Jbeta primers. Produced via immunoSEQ multiplex PCR; TCRdb's table is partial and in-frame only. Among over 150,000 clones listed, 77% were seen once. Source material: PBMCs. This receptor was identified in a woman aged 60 to 75 in good health and CMV-seropositive. The genes are TRBV7-9 and TRBJ1-4; unclear D gene. CDR3 in DNA: TGTGCCAGCAGCCAAATAGCCGCAACTAATGAAAAACTGTTTTTT. It encodes CASSQIAATNEKLFF. Full variable domain (rest looked up from reference TRBV7-9 and TRBJ1-4): DTGVSQNPRHKITKRGQNVTFRCDPISEHNRLYWYRQTLGQGPEFLTYFQNEAQLEKSRLLSDRFSAERPKGSFSTLEIQRTEQGDSAMYLCASSQIAATNEKLFFGSGTQLSVL.